This T cell receptor (beta chain) derives from a study of graft-versus-host responses after intestinal transplantation. Study background: Each recipient received a multivisceral, liver-intestinal, or isolated intestinal graft. Whole-study findings and limits: GvH clones occurred in recipient marrow; some first appeared in ileum or blood. Circulating GvH clone levels at their peak were associated with HvG declines (early post-transplant).

As regards this clone: Antigen unknown.

This table comes from immunoSEQ multiplex PCR, and its TCRdb copy is limited to in-frame clones, with some not included. The sample shows more than 65,000 clones, around 95% of them seen only once. Germline loops: CDR1 LNHDA, CDR2 SQIVND (reference sequence). The CDR3 totals 14 residues. V lost 9 bases, J lost 6 bases, and 9 bases stayed unmatched. The receptor was derived from a human donor who received an intestinal transplant. The genes are TRBV19 and TRBJ2-2; TRBD1 matches 8 bases. Here the sequenced sample was unstimulated CD8+ T cells sorted from spleen or lymph node cells, taken before intestinal transplant. CDR3 in amino acids: CASDGQGGAGELFF. CDR3 bases: TGTGCCAGCGACGGACAGGGAGGTGCCGGGGAGCTGTTTTTT.